This T cell receptor beta chain was sequenced for a study of Tregs in tolerant kidney transplant recipients. Using immunoSEQ multiplex PCR, the repertoire was profiled, and TCRdb retains in-frame clones only, with some absent. The sample consists of more than 95,000 clones, around 94% of them appearing once. Thawed PBMCs were FACS-sorted into unstimulated CD4+CD25+CD127- regulatory T cells, CD4+CD25- non-regulatory cells, CD4 and CD8 cells. Germline CDR1 and CDR2: GTSNPN and SVGIG (reference sequence). V lost 2 bases and J lost 7; bases outside the gene matches: 10. The CDR3 is made up of 16 amino acids. Notes on this clone: Its target is not known.

Study-wide findings and caveats: Validation in larger populations is needed because few patients were studied.

This chain uses TRBV30 with TRBJ2-2, with TRBD2 matching 10 bases. The sample consisted of CD4+ T cells from blood. The sequence derives from a human donor in good health. The CDR3 sequence: CAWSLSSGSWGGELFF. In DNA form, the CDR3 reads TGTGCCTGGAGTTTGTCTAGCGGGAGTTGGGGCGGGGAGCTGTTTTTT.